This T cell receptor (beta chain) was identified in a study of blood T cell repertoires in COVID-19. For the study at large: From T cells, B-cell-depleted T cells, or PBMCs came the material, which was cDNA or gDNA.

The authors' processing: The assay estimated nucleated cells by amplifying reference gene primers. The method was immunoSEQ multiplex PCR; TCRdb's version includes in-frame clones alone and lacks a portion of them. V and J calls plus clone size are reproduced from that table; the DNA served to infer D and trimming. The sample contains over 70,000 clones, 80% to 90% of which appear only once. Germline CDR1 is SGHVS and CDR2 is FQNEAQ. The CDR3 covers 14 residues. With V trimmed by 3 bases and J by 4 bases, 2 bases remained unmatched. The origin of this receptor is a man older than 75 with acute or convalescent COVID-19. V and J are TRBV7-8 and TRBJ1-5, with 8 bases that match TRBD1. Source material: peripheral blood. The CDR3 spells CASSFGTGNQPQHF. In DNA, the CDR3 is TGTGCCAGCAGCTTTGGGACAGGAAATCAGCCCCAGCATTTT.